This entry is about one TCR beta chain. These data belong to a study of blood T cells in healthy people across ages. The length of the CDR3 is 14 residues. Deletions cut 4 bases from V and 2 bases from J, with 12 bases between. Every participating donor contributed roughly 10 milliliters of peripheral blood through a draw. Together with a sample-barcoded 5' primer, a J-beta primer mix was included in a second PCR lasting about 7 to 11 cycles. Via MiXCR, TCRdb re-called the 5' RACE reads, giving one row per CDR3 protein. The sample lists 650,000 to 900,000 distinct CDR3 sequences; 62% were seen once. V gene TRBV12-3 or TRBV12-4 combines with J gene TRBJ2-7, with D possibly matching TRBD2 (6 bases). The source is a man under 40 in good health. Sequencing was carried out using blood. This chain's CDR3 is CASSSGTVPYEQYF. CDR3 nucleotides: TGTGCCAGCAGTTCCGGGACTGTACCCTACGAGCAGTACTTC.